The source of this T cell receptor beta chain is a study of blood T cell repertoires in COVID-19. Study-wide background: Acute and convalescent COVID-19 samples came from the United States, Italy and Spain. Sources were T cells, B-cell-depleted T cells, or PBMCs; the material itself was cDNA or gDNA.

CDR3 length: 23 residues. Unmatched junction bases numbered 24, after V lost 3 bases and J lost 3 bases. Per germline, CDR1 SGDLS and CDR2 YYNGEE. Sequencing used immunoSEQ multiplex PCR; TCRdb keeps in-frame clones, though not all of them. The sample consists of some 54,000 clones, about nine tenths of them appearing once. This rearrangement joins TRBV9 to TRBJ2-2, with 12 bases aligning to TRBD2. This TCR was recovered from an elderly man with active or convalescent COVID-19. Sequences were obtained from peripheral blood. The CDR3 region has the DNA TGTGCCAGCAGCGCAAGCCCGGCGGCTAGAGGACTAGCGGGAATCCCCGACACCGGGGAGCTGTTTTTT. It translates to CASSASPAARGLAGIPDTGELFF.